This T cell receptor beta chain originates from a study of T cell responses to AZD1222 COVID-19 vaccine. The ends were cut back, 5 bases at V and 0 bases at J, with 16 bases in the middle. CDR3 length: 16 residues. The germline V gene encodes CDR1 MDHEN and CDR2 SYDVKM. Profiled with immunoSEQ multiplex PCR; TCRdb holds only in-frame clones, not every one. Found here are about 130,000 clones, approximately 90% of them singletons; the top ten hold over 1.5%. The chain has TRBV28 and TRBJ1-1; TRBD1 might be the D (5 bases). The receptor's source is an adult in good health. Here the sequenced sample was peripheral blood, taken on day 0 of AZD1222 vaccination. The CDR3: CASSNGDWRMNTEAFF. The CDR3 nucleotides read TGTGCCAGCAGTAACGGGGACTGGCGGATGAACACTGAAGCTTTCTTT. Drawing the rest from reference TRBV28 and TRBJ1-1, the complete variable domain is DVKVTQSSRYLVKRTGEKVFLECVQDMDHENMFWYRQDPGLGLRLIYFSYDVKMKEKGDIPEGYSVSREKKERFSLILESASTNQTSMYLCASSNGDWRMNTEAFFGQGTRLTVV.